This T cell receptor beta chain was recorded in a study of blood T cell repertoires in COVID-19 (TCRdb year 2020). Regarding the research as a whole: Samples from collaborators originated in the United States, Italy and Spain and spanned both the acute and convalescent phases of COVID-19. Subjects who had been exposed to COVID-19, were actively infected with it, or had recovered from it provided the deeply sampled blood TCRbeta repertoires that made up the dataset. Where available, HLA class I and class II types were obtained from metadata supplied by the sample provider rather than from assay-based typing. The samples were drawn from the first 160 participants of the ongoing ImmuneRACE study and from under 1,500 subjects provided by 6 global collaborators. The prospective study material was composed of cDNA or gDNA derived from T cells, B-cell-depleted T cells, or PBMCs. The repertoires were released in a freely available public database meant as a resource for research on the immune response to SARS-CoV-2. A de-identified subject ID, COVID-19 status, age in years and sex were almost always included in the sample metadata. Study-level results and caveats: The quantity of clinical and demographic metadata differed by source and by participant and was supplied without curation.

In this sample, this clone turned up a few times. Its recognized antigen is unknown. Nothing much larger sits one base from this clone, and base qualities are not available. The CDR3 spans 15 residues, from the cysteine through the phenylalanine. Solely the CDR3 DNA is kept, with 45 bases framed from the first base. The junction shows trimming of 5 bases on V and 0 bases on J, plus 13 bases between the germline ends. Via the germline V gene, CDR1 is SGHAT and CDR2 FQNNGV. TCRbeta CDR3 regions were amplified from genomic DNA using the immunoSEQ Assay, a bias-controlled multiplex PCR. The paper's data handling went like this. The number of nucleated cells in each sample was estimated from the amplification of reference gene primers within the assay. To quantify the absolute abundance of each unique TCRbeta CDR3 rearrangement, sequence reads were collapsed and filtered. For each sample, productive Simpson clonality was calculated as the square root of Simpson's diversity index over productive rearrangements. Held by TCRdb, this immuneACCESS table contains in-frame sequences only and omits some clones. Under half of the omission traces to an unresolved V gene where checked; the cause of the rest is unknown. That table is the source of V, J and clone size, and D and trimming were worked out from the DNA. Present in this sample are nearly 95,000 clones, roughly 85% of which were seen just once. The ten most abundant clones make up roughly 16% of the sample.

The collaborating institutions used their own protocols to collect whole blood in K2EDTA tubes. Collaborator samples were shipped for TCRbeta analysis as frozen whole blood, isolated PBMCs, or DNA extracted from either sample type. The sequence was obtained from a human donor in a cohort sampled during active COVID-19. The specimen was peripheral blood. The chain employs TRBV11-2 and TRBJ1-1, and the D gene may be TRBD1, 6 bases matching. The sequenced DNA is TGTGCCAGCAGCCCTTCAGGGGTCATGAACACTGAAGCTTTCTTT. Its coded protein is CASSPSGVMNTEAFF.